These 11 T cell receptor beta chains were sequenced from one sample in a study of shared clonotypes between healthy human individuals. Clones were sequenced by immunoSEQ multiplex PCR, and TCRdb holds only the in-frame ones, with some missing. The sample lists 650,000 to 800,000 clones, 72% occurring once. The sequenced material came from memory CD4+ T cells sorted from blood. Documented subset: CD45RA-negative fraction. These receptors came from a woman aged 25 to 39 in good health.

This clone was found a few times. This chain uses TRBV7-3 with TRBJ1-3, with D possibly TRBD1 on 5 matching bases. The CDR3 consists of 15 residues. Germline CDR1 and CDR2: SGHTA and FQGTGA. Trimming took 2 bases from V and 0 from J, leaving 8 bases between them. The CDR3 DNA reads TGTGCCAGCAGCTTAGGAACAGGCTCTGGAAACACCATATATTTT. As protein: CASSLGTGSGNTIYF. Full variable domain (outside the CDR3, taken from reference TRBV7-3 and TRBJ1-3): GAGVSQTPSNKVTEKGKYVELRCDPISGHTALYWYRQSLGQGPEFLIYFQGTGAADDSGLPNDRFFAVRPEGSVSTLKIQRTERGDSAVYLCASSLGTGSGNTIYFGEGSWLTVV.

CDR3 sequence: CASRKQGAGNTIYF. CDR3 bases: TGTGCCAGCAGGAAACAGGGGGCTGGAAACACCATATATTTT. The rearrangement links TRBV6-5 to TRBJ1-3, with 8 bases that match TRBD1. The CDR3 has 14 amino acids. Trimming at V came to 6 bases and at J to 2 bases, leaving 3 bases not matched to a gene. Per germline, CDR1 MNHEY and CDR2 SVGAGI.

V usage is TRBV6-5 and J usage is TRBJ1-1; no clear D gene. Trimming pared 5 bases from V and 1 base from J, leaving 11 bases between. Germline CDR1 and CDR2: MNHEY and SVGAGI. The CDR3 sequence is 14 residues long. The CDR3 region is CASSPRRKNTEAFF. The CDR3 bases are TGTGCCAGCAGTCCCCGACGGAAGAACACTGAAGCTTTCTTT.

This clone occurred a few times. This sequence joins TRBV7-2 and TRBJ2-1; 9 nucleotides line up with TRBD2. Germline CDR1 and CDR2: SGHTA and FQGNSA. The CDR3 is made up of 15 amino acids. The V gene end was trimmed by 4 bases and the J gene end by 7 bases; junction bases not matched to a gene: 8. CDR3 region: CASSSTSGQGNEQFF. The CDR3, as DNA: TGTGCCAGCAGCTCGACTAGCGGTCAAGGGAATGAGCAGTTCTTC.

The rearrangement uses TRBV6-6 and TRBJ2-4; 8 bases are a match to TRBD1. Per the germline V gene, CDR1 is MNHNY and CDR2 is SVGAGI (reference sequence). V lost 6 bases, J lost 1 base, and 5 bases stayed unmatched. The CDR3 length is 15 residues. The CDR3 DNA is TGTGCCAGCAGCCCCCGACAGGGGGCCAAAAACATTCAGTACTTC. This translates into CASSPRQGAKNIQYF.

This clone appeared many times. CDR3 bases: TGTGCCAGCAGCCTCCAGTCGACTAGCGGGCCAGACAATGAGCAGTTCTTC. It specifies CASSLQSTSGPDNEQFF. The chain links TRBV11-3 to TRBJ2-1, with 10 bases that match TRBD2. The germline V gene has CDR1 SGHNT and CDR2 YENEEA. The CDR3 is made up of 17 amino acids. The trim removed 5 bases at V and 5 bases at J, leaving 12 bases unmatched. Complete variable domain (other parts from reference TRBV11-3 and TRBJ2-1): EAGVVQSPRYKIIEKKQPVAFWCNPISGHNTLYWYLQNLGQGPELLIRYENEEAVDDSQLPKDRFSAERLKGVDSTLKIQPAELGDSAVYLCASSLQSTSGPDNEQFFGPGTRLTVL.

As regards this clone: Other nucleotide sequences in the sample specify the same CDR3. V and J are TRBV15 and TRBJ1-1, with 9 positions matching TRBD1. The J segment lost 1 base and the V segment lost 3 bases, leaving 3 bases of the junction unmatched. The CDR3 is 15 residues long. Germline loops: CDR1 LNHNV, CDR2 YYDKDF (reference sequence). The CDR3 DNA is TGTGCCACCAGCAGTAAGACAGGGGGGAACACTGAAGCTTTCTTT. It translates to CATSSKTGGNTEAFF.

This clone was recorded a few times. The CDR3 nucleotides are TGTGCCAGCAGTCTAGATAGGGAAAACATTCAGTACTTC. Translated: CASSLDRENIQYF. This sequence joins TRBV7-7 and TRBJ2-4; no clear D gene. Germline V CDR1 and CDR2: SSHAT, FNYEAQ (reference sequence). This CDR3 comprises 13 residues. The V end was cut by 6 bases, the J end by 5 bases, with 11 bases between.

This clone came up many times. The V and J genes are TRBV2 and TRBJ2-2; D may be TRBD1 (6 bases). The CDR3 has 14 residues. Trimming pared 4 bases from V and 6 bases from J, leaving 12 bases between. Germline values: CDR1 SNHLY, CDR2 FYNNEI. The CDR3, as DNA: TGTGCCAGCAGTGGCCAGGGGATCGCCGGGGAGCTGTTTTTT. It specifies CASSGQGIAGELFF.

Points on this clone: The sample holds other DNA sequences that translate to the same CDR3. This sequence joins TRBV28 and TRBJ1-4; D not resolved. V lost 2 bases to trimming and J lost 0 bases, with 4 bases between them. Germline V lookup: CDR1 MDHEN, CDR2 SYDVKM. This CDR3 contains 14 residues. Here the CDR3 reads CASSLTATNEKLFF. The DNA for the CDR3 is TGTGCCAGCAGTTTAACCGCAACTAATGAAAAACTGTTTTTT. The variable domain in full, with the rest retrieved from reference TRBV28 and TRBJ1-4, is DVKVTQSSRYLVKRTGEKVFLECVQDMDHENMFWYRQDPGLGLRLIYFSYDVKMKEKGDIPEGYSVSREKKERFSLILESASTNQTSMYLCASSLTATNEKLFFGSGTQLSVL.

The rearrangement uses TRBV7-8 and TRBJ2-1; 13 bases are a match to TRBD2. Germline assignment: CDR1 SGHVS and CDR2 FQNEAQ. The CDR3 sequence is 16 residues long. V shed 4 bases and J 9 bases; nucleotides not matched to a gene: 9. The CDR3: CASSSLTSGRAIEQFF. The CDR3 nucleotides read TGTGCCAGCAGCTCGTTAACTAGCGGGAGGGCCATTGAGCAGTTCTTC.